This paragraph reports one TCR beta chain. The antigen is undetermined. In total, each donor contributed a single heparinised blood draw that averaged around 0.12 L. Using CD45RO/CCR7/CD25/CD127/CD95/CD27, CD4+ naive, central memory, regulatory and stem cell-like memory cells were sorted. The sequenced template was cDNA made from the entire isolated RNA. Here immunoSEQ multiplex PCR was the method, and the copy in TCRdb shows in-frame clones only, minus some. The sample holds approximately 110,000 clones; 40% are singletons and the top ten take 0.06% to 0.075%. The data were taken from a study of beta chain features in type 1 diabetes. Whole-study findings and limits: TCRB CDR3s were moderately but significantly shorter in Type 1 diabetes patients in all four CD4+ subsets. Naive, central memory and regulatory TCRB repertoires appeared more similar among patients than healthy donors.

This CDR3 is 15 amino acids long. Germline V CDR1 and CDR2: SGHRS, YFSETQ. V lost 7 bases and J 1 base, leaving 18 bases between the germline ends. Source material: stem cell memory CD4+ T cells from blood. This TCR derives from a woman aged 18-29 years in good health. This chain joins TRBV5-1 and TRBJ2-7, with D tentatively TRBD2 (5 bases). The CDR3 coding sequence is TGCGCCAGCGGGATTGGAGCGGAGGCTTCCTACGAGCAGTACTTC. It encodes CASGIGAEASYEQYF.